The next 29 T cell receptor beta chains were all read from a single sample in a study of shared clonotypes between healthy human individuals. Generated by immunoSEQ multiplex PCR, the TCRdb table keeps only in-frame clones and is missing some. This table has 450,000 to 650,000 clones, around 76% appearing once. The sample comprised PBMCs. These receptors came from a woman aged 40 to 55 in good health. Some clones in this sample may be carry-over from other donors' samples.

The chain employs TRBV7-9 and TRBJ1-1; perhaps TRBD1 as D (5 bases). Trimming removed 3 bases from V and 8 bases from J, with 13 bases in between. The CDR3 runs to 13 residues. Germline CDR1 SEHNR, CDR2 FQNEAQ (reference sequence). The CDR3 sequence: CASSLLGAGEAFF. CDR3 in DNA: TGTGCCAGCAGCTTGTTAGGGGCGGGAGAAGCTTTCTTT.

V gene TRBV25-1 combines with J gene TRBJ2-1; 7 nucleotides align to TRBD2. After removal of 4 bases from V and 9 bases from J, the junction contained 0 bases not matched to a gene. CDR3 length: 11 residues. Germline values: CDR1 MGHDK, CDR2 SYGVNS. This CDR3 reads CASSAGGEQFF. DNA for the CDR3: TGTGCCAGCAGTGCGGGGGGTGAGCAGTTCTTC.

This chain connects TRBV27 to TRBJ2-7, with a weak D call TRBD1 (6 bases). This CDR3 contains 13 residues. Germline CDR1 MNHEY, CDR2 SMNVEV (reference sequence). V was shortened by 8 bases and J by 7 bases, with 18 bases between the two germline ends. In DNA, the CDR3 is TGTGCCAGCGGGGGACACGCCGATTCAGAGCAGTACTTC. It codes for CASGGHADSEQYF.

CDR3 sequence: CASSLQGSSYEQYF. The CDR3 DNA follows: TGTGCCAGCAGCTTACAGGGGAGCTCCTACGAGCAGTACTTC. The chain uses TRBV5-5 and TRBJ2-7; 7 bases fit TRBD1. Trimming took 2 bases from V and 0 from J; bases not matched to a gene: 2. The CDR3 is 14 residues long. Germline CDR1 SGHKS, CDR2 YYEKEE (reference sequence).

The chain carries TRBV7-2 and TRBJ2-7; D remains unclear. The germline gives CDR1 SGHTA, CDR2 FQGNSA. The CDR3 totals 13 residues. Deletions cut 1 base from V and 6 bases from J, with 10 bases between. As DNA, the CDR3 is TGTGCCAGCAGCTTAGGTGTCCCGAGCGAGCAGTACTTC. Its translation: CASSLGVPSEQYF.

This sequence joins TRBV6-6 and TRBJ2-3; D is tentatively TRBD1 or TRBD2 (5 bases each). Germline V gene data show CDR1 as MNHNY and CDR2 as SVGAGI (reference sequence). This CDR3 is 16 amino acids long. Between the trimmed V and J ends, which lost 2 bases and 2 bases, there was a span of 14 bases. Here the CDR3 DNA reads TGTGCCAGCAGTTACCCCCTCGTGGGGACCACAGATACGCAGTATTTT. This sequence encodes CASSYPLVGTTDTQYF.

CDR3 amino acids: CASSEEGYTEAFF. The CDR3 coding sequence is TGCGCCAGCAGTGAGGAGGGGTACACTGAAGCTTTCTTT. The rearrangement uses TRBV10-2 and TRBJ1-1; possible D gene TRBD1, 5 bases. V shed 2 bases and J shed 3 bases, with 7 bases lying between them. CDR3 size: 13 residues. Germline assignment: CDR1 WSHSY and CDR2 SAAADI.

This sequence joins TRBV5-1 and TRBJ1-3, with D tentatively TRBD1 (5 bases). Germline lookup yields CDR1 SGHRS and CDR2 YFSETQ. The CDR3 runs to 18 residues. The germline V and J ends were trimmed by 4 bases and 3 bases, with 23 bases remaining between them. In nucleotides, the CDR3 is TGCGCCAGCAGCAGAGGGACCGGTCCTGGCCTTGGTGGAAACACCATATATTTT. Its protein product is CASSRGTGPGLGGNTIYF.

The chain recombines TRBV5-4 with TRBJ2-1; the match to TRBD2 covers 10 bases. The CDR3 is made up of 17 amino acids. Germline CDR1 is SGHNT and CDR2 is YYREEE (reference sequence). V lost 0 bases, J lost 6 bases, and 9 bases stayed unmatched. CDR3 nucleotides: TGTGCCAGCAGCTTGGATCTAGCGGGAGTTTACAGCAATGAGCAGTTCTTC. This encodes CASSLDLAGVYSNEQFF.

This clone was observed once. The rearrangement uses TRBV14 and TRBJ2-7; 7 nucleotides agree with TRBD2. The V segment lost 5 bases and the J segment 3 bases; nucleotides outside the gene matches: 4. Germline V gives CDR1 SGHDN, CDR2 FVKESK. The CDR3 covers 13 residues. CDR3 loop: CASSDQRGYEQYF. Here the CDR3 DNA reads TGTGCCAGCAGCGACCAGCGGGGCTACGAGCAGTACTTC.

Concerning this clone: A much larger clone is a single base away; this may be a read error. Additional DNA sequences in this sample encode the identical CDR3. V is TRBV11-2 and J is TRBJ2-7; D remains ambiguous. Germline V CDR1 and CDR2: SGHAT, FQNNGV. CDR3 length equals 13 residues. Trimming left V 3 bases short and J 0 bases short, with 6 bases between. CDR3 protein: CASSLGISYEQYF. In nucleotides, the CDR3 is TGTGCCAGCAGCTTGGGCATCTCCTACGAGCAGTACTTC.

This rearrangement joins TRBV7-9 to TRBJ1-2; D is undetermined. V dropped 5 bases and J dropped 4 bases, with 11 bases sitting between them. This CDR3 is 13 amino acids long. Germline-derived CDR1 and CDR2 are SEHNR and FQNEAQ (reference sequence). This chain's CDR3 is CASSPTVGYGYTF. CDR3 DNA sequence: TGTGCCAGCAGCCCCACTGTTGGCTATGGCTACACCTTC.

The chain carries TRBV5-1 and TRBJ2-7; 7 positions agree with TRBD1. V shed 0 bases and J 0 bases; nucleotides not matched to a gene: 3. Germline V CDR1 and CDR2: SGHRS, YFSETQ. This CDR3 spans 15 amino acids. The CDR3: CASSLATGISYEQYF. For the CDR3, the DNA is TGCGCCAGCAGCTTGGCGACAGGGATCTCCTACGAGCAGTACTTC.

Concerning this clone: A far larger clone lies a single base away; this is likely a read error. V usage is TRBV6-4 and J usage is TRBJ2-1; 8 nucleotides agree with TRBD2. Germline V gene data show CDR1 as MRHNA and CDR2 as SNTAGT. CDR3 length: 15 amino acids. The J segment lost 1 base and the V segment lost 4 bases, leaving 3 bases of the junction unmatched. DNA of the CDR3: TGTGCCAGCAGTGGCTCTAGCGGGTCCTACAATGAGCAGTTCTTC. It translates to CASSGSSGSYNEQFF.

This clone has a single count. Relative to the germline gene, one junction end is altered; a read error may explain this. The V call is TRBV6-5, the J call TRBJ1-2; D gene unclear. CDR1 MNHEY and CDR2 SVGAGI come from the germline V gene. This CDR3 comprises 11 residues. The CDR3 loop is CATSVGYGYTF. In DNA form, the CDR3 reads TGTGCCACCAGTGTCGGGTACGGCTACACCTTC.

As DNA, the CDR3 is TGTGCCAGCTCACCCTATTCCACTAGCACAGATACGCAGTATTTT. This codes for CASSPYSTSTDTQYF. The V call is TRBV18, the J call TRBJ2-3; D call uncertain. Germline CDR1 and CDR2: KGHSH and LQKENI. The CDR3 contains 15 residues. Trimming removed 3 bases from V and 0 bases from J, with 10 bases in between.

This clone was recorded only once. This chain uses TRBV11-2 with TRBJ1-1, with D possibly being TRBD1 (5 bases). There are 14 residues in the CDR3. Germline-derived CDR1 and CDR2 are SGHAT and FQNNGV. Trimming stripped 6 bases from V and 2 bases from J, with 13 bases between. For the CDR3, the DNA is TGTGCCAGCAGTCCCGGGGCCGAAAACACTGAAGCTTTCTTT. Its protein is CASSPGAENTEAFF.

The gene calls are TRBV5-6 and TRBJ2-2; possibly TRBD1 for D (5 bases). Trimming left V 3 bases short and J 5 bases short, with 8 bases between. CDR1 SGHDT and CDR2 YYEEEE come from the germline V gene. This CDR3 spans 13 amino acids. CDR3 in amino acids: CASSYPGTGELFF. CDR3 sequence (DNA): TGTGCCAGCAGCTACCCAGGGACCGGGGAGCTGTTTTTT.

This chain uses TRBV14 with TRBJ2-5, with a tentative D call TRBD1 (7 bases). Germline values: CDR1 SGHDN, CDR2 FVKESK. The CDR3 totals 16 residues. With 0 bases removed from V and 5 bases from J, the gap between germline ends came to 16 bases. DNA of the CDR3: TGTGCCAGCAGCCAAGATCGGAGGGGGCGAAAGGAGACCCAGTACTTC. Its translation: CASSQDRRGRKETQYF.

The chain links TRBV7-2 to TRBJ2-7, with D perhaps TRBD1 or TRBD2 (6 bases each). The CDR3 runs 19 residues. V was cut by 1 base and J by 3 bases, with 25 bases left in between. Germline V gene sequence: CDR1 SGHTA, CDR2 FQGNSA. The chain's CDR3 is CASSLGGHPKSRDFYEQYF. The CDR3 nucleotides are TGTGCCAGCAGCTTAGGGGGGCACCCGAAGAGCCGGGACTTCTACGAGCAGTACTTC.

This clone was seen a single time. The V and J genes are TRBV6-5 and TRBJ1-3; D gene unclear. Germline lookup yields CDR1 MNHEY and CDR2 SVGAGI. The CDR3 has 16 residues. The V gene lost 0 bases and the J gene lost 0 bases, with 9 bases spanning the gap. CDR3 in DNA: TGTGCCAGCAGTTACTCAGCTAGTGTCTCTGGAAACACCATATATTTT. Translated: CASSYSASVSGNTIYF.

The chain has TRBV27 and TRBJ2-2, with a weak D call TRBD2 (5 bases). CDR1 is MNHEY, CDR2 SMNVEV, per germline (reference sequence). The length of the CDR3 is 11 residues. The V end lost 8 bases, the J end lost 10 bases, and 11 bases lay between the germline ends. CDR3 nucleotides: TGTGCCAGCCGAGGGCTTGCGGAGCTGTTTTTT. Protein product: CASRGLAELFF.

CDR3 DNA: TGCGCCAGCAGTAGCGGGGTAATCACAGATACGCAGTATTTT. Its translation is CASSSGVITDTQYF. The V call is TRBV5-1, the J call TRBJ2-3, with 8 positions matching TRBD2. The length of the CDR3 is 14 residues. Germline CDR1 is SGHRS and CDR2 is YFSETQ. V shed 5 bases and J 2 bases; nucleotides not matched to a gene: 4.

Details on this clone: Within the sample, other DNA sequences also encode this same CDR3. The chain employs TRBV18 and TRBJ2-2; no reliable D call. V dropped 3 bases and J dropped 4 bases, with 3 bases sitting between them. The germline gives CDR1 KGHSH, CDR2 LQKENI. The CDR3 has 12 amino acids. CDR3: CASSPRTGELFF. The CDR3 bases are TGTGCCAGCTCACCGCGCACCGGGGAGCTGTTTTTT.

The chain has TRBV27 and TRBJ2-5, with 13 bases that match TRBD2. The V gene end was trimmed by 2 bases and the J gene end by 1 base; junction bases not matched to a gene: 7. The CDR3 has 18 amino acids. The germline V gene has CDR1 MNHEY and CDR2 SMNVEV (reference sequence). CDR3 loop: CASSLRGLAGFSQETQYF. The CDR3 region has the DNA TGTGCCAGCAGTTTAAGGGGACTAGCGGGGTTTAGCCAAGAGACCCAGTACTTC.

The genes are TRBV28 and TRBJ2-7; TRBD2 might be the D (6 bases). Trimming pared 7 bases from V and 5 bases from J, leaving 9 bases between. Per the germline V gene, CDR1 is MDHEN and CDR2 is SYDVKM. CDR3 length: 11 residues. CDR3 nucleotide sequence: TGTGCCAGCAAGGCGGGGAACGAGCAGTACTTC. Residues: CASKAGNEQYF.

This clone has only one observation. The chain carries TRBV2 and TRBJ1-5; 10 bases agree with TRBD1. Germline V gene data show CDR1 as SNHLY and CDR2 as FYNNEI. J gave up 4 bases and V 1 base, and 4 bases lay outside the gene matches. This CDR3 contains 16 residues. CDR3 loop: CASSEGWDRGNQPQHF. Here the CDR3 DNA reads TGTGCCAGCAGTGAAGGTTGGGACAGGGGAAATCAGCCCCAGCATTTT.

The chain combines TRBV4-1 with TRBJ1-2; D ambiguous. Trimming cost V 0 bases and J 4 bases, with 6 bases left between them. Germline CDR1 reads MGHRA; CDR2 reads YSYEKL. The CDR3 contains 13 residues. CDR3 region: CASSQDVSYGYTF. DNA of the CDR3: TGCGCCAGCAGCCAAGACGTTAGCTATGGCTACACCTTC.

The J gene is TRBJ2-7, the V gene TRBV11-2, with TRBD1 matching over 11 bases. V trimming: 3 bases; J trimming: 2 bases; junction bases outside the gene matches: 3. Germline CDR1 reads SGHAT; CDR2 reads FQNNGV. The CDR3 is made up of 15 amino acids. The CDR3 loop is CASSFPGQGAYEQYF. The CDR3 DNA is TGTGCCAGCAGCTTTCCGGGACAGGGGGCCTACGAGCAGTACTTC. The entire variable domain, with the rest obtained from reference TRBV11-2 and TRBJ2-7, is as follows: EAGVAQSPRYKIIEKRQSVAFWCNPISGHATLYWYQQILGQGPKLLIQFQNNGVVDDSQLPKDRFSAERLKGVDSTLKIQPAKLEDSAVYLCASSFPGQGAYEQYFGPGTRLTVT.